The 29 T cell receptor beta chains below all came from one sample that was sequenced in a study of T cells in Graves' hyperthyroidism and ophthalmopathy (dated by TCRdb to the late 2010s). The library came from multiplex PCR. Sequencer: Illumina HiSeq 2000. The TCR beta CDR3 regions were amplified from the RNA transcripts. The TCR CDR3 was subjected to a first round of RT-PCR using the HTBI primer set and the Qiagen OneStep RT-PCR kit. Using fastp trimming at Q25 and MiXCR clonotype assembly, TCRdb reanalyzed the public sequencing data and kept in-frame beta chains. Identical CDR3 proteins give one entry, which carries the most common genes and DNA. Counted in this sample were around 600,000 distinct CDR3 sequences; about a sixth of them appeared once. Together, the top ten hold around 3.5% of the sample. Sample: blood. All receptors come from a woman aged 40-49 years with Graves' ophthalmopathy.

The DNA for the CDR3 is TGTGCCAGCAGTAAGACAGGCCTAAACACTGAAGCTTTCTTT. It codes for CASSKTGLNTEAFF. The J gene is TRBJ1-1, the V gene TRBV6-1, with D possibly being TRBD1 (6 bases). Trimming shortened V by 5 bases and J by 2 bases, and 12 bases separated the two germline ends. The CDR3 loop spans 14 amino acids. In germline, CDR1 is MNHNS, CDR2 SASEGT.

Concerning this clonotype: This clone may be a read error of a much larger clone one base away. Written as DNA, the CDR3 is TGTGCCAGCAGTTTCCGGTCCACGGGCGAGACCCAGCACTTC. As protein: CASSFRSTGETQHF. The gene calls are TRBV12-3 or TRBV12-4 and TRBJ2-5; D not resolved. CDR3 length equals 14 residues.

This clonotype was found a few times. The rearrangement joins TRBV13 to TRBJ1-3; D call uncertain. V lost 6 bases to trimming and J lost 0 bases, with 12 bases between them. CDR1 is PRHDT, CDR2 FYEKMQ, per germline (reference sequence). The CDR3 is 15 residues long. CDR3 amino acids: CASSLGVLSGNTIYF. CDR3 DNA sequence: TGTGCCAGCAGTCTCGGGGTCCTCTCTGGAAACACCATATATTTT.

This clonotype was recorded many times. The chain recombines TRBV6-1 with TRBJ1-3; D not certain. Germline V lookup: CDR1 MNHNS, CDR2 SASEGT. The CDR3 spans 16 residues. V dropped 1 base and J dropped 0 bases, with 10 bases sitting between them. The CDR3 loop is CASSEVEQASGNTIYF. The CDR3 DNA follows: TGTGCCAGCAGTGAAGTCGAGCAGGCCTCTGGAAACACCATATATTTT.

This clonotype was recorded many times. The rearrangement joins TRBV2 to TRBJ2-1; tentative D call: TRBD2 (6 bases). The CDR3 spans 14 residues. The V end was cut by 7 bases, the J end by 4 bases, with 14 bases between. The germline gives CDR1 SNHLY, CDR2 FYNNEI. CDR3 bases: TGTGCCAGCAAAAGCCTAGCGTTGTACAATGAGCAGTTCTTC. Its protein is CASKSLALYNEQFF.

This clonotype was seen ten or more times. This clone may be a read error of a much larger clone one base away. This CDR3 reads CASSLMDTEAFF. The CDR3 region has the DNA TGTGCCAGCAGTTTGATGGACACTGAAGCTTTCTTT. This chain links TRBV12-3 or TRBV12-4 with TRBJ1-1; D is unresolved. V lost 3 bases and J 3 bases, leaving 5 bases between the germline ends. The CDR3 has 12 amino acids.

There are many counts of this clonotype. The gene calls are TRBV18 and TRBJ2-2; D remains ambiguous. Germline V gene lookup returns CDR1 KGHSH and CDR2 LQKENI. This CDR3 has 14 amino acids. Trimming removed 4 bases from V and 3 bases from J, with 9 bases in between. The CDR3 DNA sequence: TGTGCCAGCTCACTAAGGCCGGACACCGGGGAGCTGTTTTTT. It yields the protein CASSLRPDTGELFF. Complete variable domain (other parts from reference TRBV18 and TRBJ2-2): NAGVMQNPRHLVRRRGQEARLRCSPMKGHSHVYWYRQLPEEGLKFMVYLQKENIIDESGMPKERFSAEFPKEGPSILRIQQVVRGDSAAYFCASSLRPDTGELFFGEGSRLTVL.

This clonotype has at least ten counts. The chain carries TRBV28 and TRBJ2-7, with TRBD2 matching over 10 bases. J lost 4 bases, V lost 3 bases, and 3 bases had no gene match. Germline loops: CDR1 MDHEN, CDR2 SYDVKM. The CDR3 loop spans 14 amino acids. CDR3 loop: CASSFSSGRYEQYF. CDR3 nucleotide sequence: TGTGCCAGCAGTTTCTCTAGCGGGAGATACGAGCAGTACTTC.

This clonotype occurred many times. V and J are TRBV6-1 and TRBJ2-2; possible D gene TRBD2, 5 bases. Trimming stripped 7 bases from V and 2 bases from J, with 17 bases between. CDR3 length equals 16 residues. Germline V gives CDR1 MNHNS, CDR2 SASEGT. The CDR3 reads CASTPRAELNTGELFF. In DNA form, the CDR3 reads TGTGCCAGCACCCCTCGAGCGGAGCTTAACACCGGGGAGCTGTTTTTT.

The sample holds many counts of this clonotype. The CDR3 DNA reads TGTGCCAGCAGTTTACGGGGGGCGCGAGGCTACACCTTC. The encoded protein is CASSLRGARGYTF. The chain uses TRBV12-3 or TRBV12-4 and TRBJ1-2; possibly TRBD1 for D (6 bases). This CDR3 has 13 residues. With 2 bases removed from V and 8 bases from J, the gap between germline ends came to 12 bases.

This clonotype was observed a handful of times. This sequence joins TRBV7-9 and TRBJ1-2, with a weak D call TRBD1 (5 bases). V dropped 4 bases and J dropped 1 base, with 19 bases sitting between them. The CDR3 length is 17 residues. Germline V gene lookup returns CDR1 SEHNR and CDR2 FQNEAQ (reference sequence). CDR3 in DNA: TGTGCCAGCAGCTCGAATGGGGGTAGAAATCATAACTATGGCTACACCTTC. This sequence encodes CASSSNGGRNHNYGYTF.

Turning to this clonotype: Germline is not matched at one junction end, which may reflect a read error. The chain combines TRBV2 with TRBJ2-3; a weak D match, TRBD1 (6 bases). The CDR3 runs to 15 residues. Per the germline V gene, CDR1 is SNHLY and CDR2 is FYNNEI. Here the CDR3 reads CASSLGRGWTDMQYF. CDR3 nucleotides: TGTGCCAGCAGCTTGGGAAGAGGTTGGACAGATATGCAGTATTTT.

Worth noting for this clonotype: A read error is possible here, since a much larger clone lies one base away. This chain connects TRBV24-1 to TRBJ2-3; D remains ambiguous. V was trimmed by 4 bases and J by 5 bases, leaving 12 bases between them. Germline V gene sequence: CDR1 KGHDR, CDR2 SFDVKD. The CDR3 runs to 14 residues. CDR3: CATSDVTGGDTQYF. In DNA, the CDR3 is TGTGCCACCAGTGACGTGACTGGCGGAGATACGCAGTATTTT.

This clonotype appeared many times. The chain employs TRBV18 and TRBJ2-1; D gene uncertain. This CDR3 is built from 12 residues. Trimming removed 0 bases from V and 14 bases from J, with 11 bases in between. Germline lookup yields CDR1 KGHSH and CDR2 LQKENI. Here the CDR3 reads CASSPPGGTEFF. The CDR3 bases are TGTGCCAGCTCACCACCGGGCGGAACTGAGTTCTTC.

At least ten counts were recorded for this clonotype. The chain combines TRBV30 with TRBJ2-1; D not certain. The CDR3 contains 11 residues. V lost 3 bases and J 8 bases, leaving 8 bases between the germline ends. Germline lookup yields CDR1 GTSNPN and CDR2 SVGIG (reference sequence). CDR3 region: CAWRRYDEQFF. The CDR3 region has the DNA TGTGCCTGGAGGAGGTATGATGAGCAGTTCTTC.

V is TRBV20-1 and J is TRBJ1-6; D may be TRBD1 (5 bases). V shed 0 bases and J shed 9 bases, with 15 bases lying between them. Per germline, CDR1 DFQATT and CDR2 SNEGSKA (reference sequence). CDR3 length equals 15 residues. The CDR3, as DNA: TGCAGTGCTAGAGAGACAAGGATGGGACTTTCACCCCTCCACTTT. Residues: CSARETRMGLSPLHF.

This clonotype was found many times. The rearrangement uses TRBV28 and TRBJ2-3; TRBD2 matches 9 bases. The CDR3 is 16 residues long. Germline assignment: CDR1 MDHEN and CDR2 SYDVKM. With V trimmed by 3 bases and J by 6 bases, 10 bases remained unmatched. DNA of the CDR3: TGTGCCAGCAGTTTGGCGCATTCCGGACTAGCGGATACGCAGTATTTT. Translation: CASSLAHSGLADTQYF.

The chain is built from TRBV9 and TRBJ2-2; 10 bases fit TRBD1. The V and J ends lost 1 base and 0 bases, in that order; junction bases with no gene match: 9. From germline, CDR1 is SGDLS and CDR2 YYNGEE. This CDR3 is built from 19 residues. The CDR3 DNA sequence: TGTGCCAGCAGCGTACCCCGACAGGGGGCTAACGCGAACACCGGGGAGCTGTTTTTT. Translating it yields CASSVPRQGANANTGELFF.

Ten or more counts support this clonotype. The V and J genes are TRBV24-1 and TRBJ2-5, with a possible D match to TRBD2 (6 bases). Trimming shortened V by 5 bases and J by 2 bases, and 14 bases separated the two germline ends. The CDR3 has 15 amino acids. Germline V gives CDR1 KGHDR, CDR2 SFDVKD. The CDR3, as DNA: TGTGCCACCAGTGGGGGGGTCCGATCGCAAGAGACCCAGTACTTC. Its protein is CATSGGVRSQETQYF.

The table lists this clonotype with many counts. The CDR3 bases are TGCGCCAGCAGCATGGCGGGGCTCGGGAGTGAAAAACTGTTTTTT. Translation gives CASSMAGLGSEKLFF. The chain is built from TRBV5-1 and TRBJ1-4, with D possibly matching TRBD1 (5 bases). CDR3 length: 15 residues. From germline, CDR1 is SGHRS and CDR2 YFSETQ. V lost 4 bases to trimming and J lost 7 bases, with 17 bases between them.

J is TRBJ2-3 and V is TRBV9, with 9 positions matching TRBD1. Per germline, CDR1 SGDLS and CDR2 YYNGEE. The CDR3 contains 17 residues. With V trimmed by 2 bases and J by 1 base, 8 bases remained unmatched. The CDR3 sequence: CASSVGQGVGGTDTQYF. The DNA of the CDR3 is TGTGCCAGCAGCGTGGGACAGGGAGTGGGGGGCACAGATACGCAGTATTTT.

The sample holds many counts of this clonotype. V gene TRBV6-2 or TRBV6-3 combines with J gene TRBJ2-7, with TRBD2 matching over 7 bases. The junction had 9 bases not matched to a gene; V was cut back by 5 bases and J by 2 bases. This CDR3 has 15 residues. Germline V gene data show CDR1 as MNHEY and CDR2 as SVGEGT. The CDR3 nucleotides are TGTGCCAGCAGTACTGGATGGACTAGGGCCTACGAGCAGTACTTC. Translated: CASSTGWTRAYEQYF.

The sample holds many counts of this clonotype. The chain uses TRBV9 and TRBJ2-5, with D hard to call. The CDR3 is 16 residues long. Per germline, CDR1 SGDLS and CDR2 YYNGEE. V lost 1 base and J 2 bases, leaving 15 bases between the germline ends. Written as DNA, the CDR3 is TGTGCCAGCAGCGTATACCCCTCCAGATTACAAGAGACCCAGTACTTC. Its protein is CASSVYPSRLQETQYF.

This clonotype was seen many times. J is TRBJ2-2 and V is TRBV11-2; a weak D match, TRBD2 (5 bases). Trimming shortened V by 5 bases and J by 3 bases, and 16 bases separated the two germline ends. The CDR3 sequence is 16 residues long. Germline-derived CDR1 and CDR2 are SGHAT and FQNNGV. Written as DNA, the CDR3 is TGTGCCAGCAGCCGGGGTGCGACCCCCGACACCGGGGAGCTGTTTTTT. Protein sequence: CASSRGATPDTGELFF.

There are a few counts of this clonotype. This chain connects TRBV6-1 to TRBJ2-7; the D call may be TRBD1 or TRBD2 (6 bases each). The CDR3 spans 15 residues. The V gene lost 6 bases and the J gene lost 3 bases, with 18 bases spanning the gap. CDR1 is MNHNS and CDR2 is SASEGT in the germline V gene. Here the CDR3 DNA reads TGTGCCAGCAGCAGACCGGGCAGGGGAGGCTACGAGCAGTACTTC. Its translation is CASSRPGRGGYEQYF.

This clonotype was counted many times. The chain links TRBV20-1 to TRBJ2-5; 9 bases align to TRBD2. Germline assignment: CDR1 DFQATT and CDR2 SNEGSKA (reference sequence). The CDR3 is 12 amino acids. CDR3 nucleotide sequence: TGCAGGGTGGGACTAGCCCAAGAGACCCAGTACTTC. Protein: CRVGLAQETQYF.

This clonotype has ten or more counts. The chain carries TRBV2 and TRBJ2-3; either TRBD1 or TRBD2 may fit D (5 bases each). CDR1 is SNHLY and CDR2 is FYNNEI in the germline V gene. V lost 6 bases and J lost 4, with 20 bases in between. The CDR3 is 16 amino acids. Here the CDR3 reads CASSLPEGQAADTQYF. The CDR3 DNA is TGTGCCAGCAGCCTTCCCGAGGGGCAGGCCGCAGATACGCAGTATTTT.

This clonotype occurred many times. CDR3 sequence reads: CASSSYLLSGDGGEKLFF. The CDR3 DNA sequence: TGTGCCAGCAGCTCATACCTCCTGTCAGGGGACGGAGGTGAAAAACTGTTTTTT. J is TRBJ1-4 and V is TRBV7-9, with D possibly matching TRBD1 (6 bases). Germline CDR1 is SEHNR and CDR2 is FQNEAQ (reference sequence). The V end lost 4 bases, the J end lost 7 bases, and 25 bases lay between the germline ends. The CDR3 runs 18 residues.

The table lists this clonotype with many counts. This chain joins TRBV28 and TRBJ2-1, with a tentative D call TRBD1 (5 bases). The CDR3 consists of 14 residues. Trimming pared 6 bases from V and 4 bases from J, leaving 13 bases between. Germline CDR1 reads MDHEN; CDR2 reads SYDVKM. Here the CDR3 DNA reads TGTGCCAGCAGCAGGGCGTTAGAGTACAATGAGCAGTTCTTC. As protein: CASSRALEYNEQFF.